Sequencing of this T cell receptor (beta chain) was carried out in a study of cytomegalovirus exposure and HLA in healthy donors. Overall study: For the 300 to 400 genotyped donors, about 81% fell within the Caucasian-associated ancestry cluster.

Broader study findings: A few of the chains that were CMV-associated were confirmed in vitro to be specific for CMV antigens. Later analysis suggested most CMV-associated TCR beta chains were HLA-restricted. When a later analysis compared HLA-associated TCR beta chains with equally common others, the HLA-associated chains turned out to be more clonally expanded and to have lower generation probabilities.

This clone showed up just a few times. Its antigen remains unknown. CDR1 and CDR2 from the germline V gene are SGHTA and FQGNSA. J lost 3 bases, V lost 2 bases, and 6 bases had no gene match. The CDR3 is 16 amino acids. A multiplex PCR was run with 60 Vbeta primers and 13 Jbeta primers. Only in-frame clones appear in the TCRdb table, and some are missing; sequencing was by immunoSEQ multiplex PCR. The sample holds approximately 120,000 clones, roughly 70% seen once. The sequence derives from a woman aged 70-85 years in good health and CMV-seropositive. Sequenced material: PBMCs. This chain joins TRBV7-2 and TRBJ2-3, with 9 positions matching TRBD2. In DNA, the CDR3 is TGTGCCAGCAGCTTAAAAGCGGGGGGTGGGACAGATACGCAGTATTTT. Translating gives CASSLKAGGGTDTQYF.